The clone carrying this TCR beta chain was seen only a few times. As yet, its antigen is unknown. The sample belongs to a study of T-cell reconstitution after alpha-beta-depleted transplantation in children. The CDR3 covers 13 residues. The V end was cut by 5 bases, the J end by 4 bases, with 11 bases between. Unique molecular identifiers were incorporated into the prepared TCRbeta library. TCRdb reprocessed the PCR reads via MiXCR and lists one record per CDR3 protein. The repertoire holds 450,000 to 700,000 distinct CDR3 sequences, with 27% as singletons. General study findings and limits: Among T cells one year after transplant, newly produced cells accounted for most counts and diversity. There were reportedly several hundred expanded graft clones from which alpha-beta T cells came about two months after transplant. Recipient T cells and thymic progenitors that survived gave rise to the high TCRbeta diversity observed at day 60 in some patients.

This sequence originates from a boy under two years old with Wiskott-Aldrich syndrome, due to receive a stem cell transplant. This rearrangement joins TRBV12-3 or TRBV12-4 to TRBJ1-1; D remains ambiguous. The sample consisted of PBMCs, taken before TCRalphabeta/CD19-depleted stem cell transplant. Written as DNA, the CDR3 is TGTGCCAGCAGTCCCCTTTTCGGCACTGAAGCTTTCTTT. Its translation: CASSPLFGTEAFF.